The 17 T cell receptor beta chains presented below share a single source sample, sequenced in a study of beta chain features in type 1 diabetes. Isolated RNA was reverse transcribed in full, so expressed TCRB transcripts were sequenced. Profiled with immunoSEQ multiplex PCR; TCRdb holds only in-frame clones, not every one. The sample lists hundreds of thousands of clones, approximately 30% occurring once. The sequenced sample was naive CD4+ T cells from blood. The receptors shown here come from a young man in good health.

The chain couples TRBV5-4 to TRBJ2-5, with D possibly TRBD1 on 6 matching bases. The CDR3 is 14 amino acids. V was trimmed by 4 bases and J by 2 bases, leaving 12 bases between them. CDR1 SGHNT and CDR2 YYREEE come from the germline V gene (reference sequence). CDR3 sequence reads: CASSHPDSQETQYF. For the CDR3, the DNA is TGTGCCAGCAGCCACCCGGACAGTCAAGAGACCCAGTACTTC.

In this sample, this clone turned up a few times. DNA of the CDR3: TGTGCCAGCAGCTCCAGGGTACCAGCTAATGAAAAACTGTTTTTT. This sequence encodes CASSSRVPANEKLFF. The chain couples TRBV7-9 to TRBJ1-4; maybe TRBD1 (5 bases). The CDR3 runs to 15 residues. The germline V gene encodes CDR1 SEHNR and CDR2 FQNEAQ (reference sequence). V lost 4 bases and J 3 bases, leaving 12 bases between the germline ends.

V gene TRBV9 combines with J gene TRBJ2-1; D may be TRBD2 (6 bases). CDR3 length: 14 amino acids. V dropped 2 bases and J dropped 8 bases, with 14 bases sitting between them. The germline V gene has CDR1 SGDLS and CDR2 YYNGEE. The CDR3 DNA sequence: TGTGCCAGCAGCGTCCGGTCCCGCGGGGATGAGCAGTTCTTC. Translated: CASSVRSRGDEQFF.

J is TRBJ2-1 and V is TRBV4-1; D possibly corresponds to TRBD2 (5 bases). V dropped 1 base and J dropped 8 bases, with 18 bases sitting between them. The CDR3 runs to 16 residues. Germline V gene sequence: CDR1 MGHRA, CDR2 YSYEKL. The chain's CDR3 is CASSQVRSAILDEQFF. CDR3 sequence (DNA): TGCGCCAGCAGCCAAGTACGTAGCGCCATCCTAGATGAGCAGTTCTTC.

This clone appeared a few times. The rearrangement joins TRBV4-1 to TRBJ2-5; 7 bases match TRBD2. CDR1 and CDR2 from the germline V gene are MGHRA and YSYEKL. The V and J ends lost 0 bases and 4 bases, in that order; junction bases with no gene match: 11. The CDR3 runs to 17 residues. The CDR3 is CASSQDGREYLVETQYF. CDR3 sequence (DNA): TGCGCCAGCAGCCAAGATGGGAGGGAGTACTTAGTAGAGACCCAGTACTTC.

This rearrangement joins TRBV19 to TRBJ2-1; tentatively, D is TRBD1 (5 bases). This CDR3 is built from 15 residues. CDR1 is LNHDA and CDR2 is SQIVND in the germline V gene (reference sequence). V was pared by 5 bases and J by 0 bases, with 11 bases between. The CDR3 is CASSVQGSSYNEQFF. As DNA, the CDR3 is TGTGCCAGTAGTGTCCAGGGAAGCTCCTACAATGAGCAGTTCTTC.

The rearrangement joins TRBV30 to TRBJ2-3; weak D call: TRBD2 (6 bases). V lost 2 bases and J lost 6, with 15 bases in between. The CDR3 totals 14 residues. Germline CDR1 is GTSNPN and CDR2 is SVGIG (reference sequence). The CDR3 nucleotides are TGTGCCTGGAGTCGACGGGAGCGGGTGGATACGCAGTATTTT. Protein: CAWSRRERVDTQYF.

This rearrangement joins TRBV20-1 to TRBJ2-7; no reliable D call. Germline CDR1 reads DFQATT; CDR2 reads SNEGSKA (reference sequence). CDR3 length: 11 residues. V was clipped by 1 base and J by 5 bases, with 6 bases between them. The CDR3 DNA is TGCAGTGCTAGAGGACGTGACGAGCAGTACTTC. Residues: CSARGRDEQYF.

This clone was found a few times. The gene calls are TRBV9 and TRBJ2-3, with D uncertain. CDR1 is SGDLS and CDR2 is YYNGEE in the germline V gene. The V gene lost 0 bases and the J gene lost 2 bases, with 7 bases spanning the gap. The CDR3 consists of 14 residues. Here the CDR3 DNA reads TGTGCCAGCAGCGTAGTACCAAACACAGATACGCAGTATTTT. Amino acids: CASSVVPNTDTQYF.

The V and J genes are TRBV19 and TRBJ2-4, with TRBD2 matching 8 bases. The CDR3 runs to 14 residues. The germline CDR1 and CDR2 sequences are LNHDA and SQIVND (reference sequence). V lost 10 bases, J lost 4 bases, and 9 bases stayed unmatched. The CDR3 DNA sequence: TGTGCCACTTCAGCGGGAGATGGAAAAAACATTCAGTACTTC. Amino acids: CATSAGDGKNIQYF.

This clone was seen more than once but under ten times. The V and J genes are TRBV15 and TRBJ2-1, with TRBD2 identical over 7 bases. The CDR3 consists of 12 residues. Germline CDR1 is LNHNV and CDR2 is YYDKDF (reference sequence). J lost 15 bases, V lost 0 bases, and 5 bases had no gene match. DNA of the CDR3: TGTGCCACCAGCAGAGAGGGAGCGGGATCGTTCTTC. Amino acids: CATSREGAGSFF.

This chain joins TRBV9 and TRBJ2-5; 12 bases align to TRBD2. The J call is in doubt because the DNA end fits TRBJ2-7 better. This CDR3 has 17 residues. Germline lookup yields CDR1 SGDLS and CDR2 YYNGEE. CDR3: CASSARLAGESVYEQYF. CDR3 nucleotide sequence: TGTGCCAGCAGCGCGCGACTAGCGGGAGAGTCGGTCTACGAGCAGTACTTC.

This clone was counted only a few times. This chain joins TRBV19 and TRBJ1-2, with 7 bases identical to TRBD1. The CDR3 runs to 15 residues. The junction had 7 bases not matched to a gene; V was cut back by 2 bases and J by 4 bases. The V gene's germline CDR1 is LNHDA and CDR2 SQIVND (reference sequence). CDR3 DNA sequence: TGTGCCAGTAGTATAAGAGGACAGGCGAGCTATGGCTACACCTTC. It codes for CASSIRGQASYGYTF.

The chain combines TRBV4-1 with TRBJ2-7, with 11 bases matching TRBD2. V trimming: 2 bases; J trimming: 0 bases; junction bases outside the gene matches: 3. CDR3 length: 16 amino acids. Looked up from germline, CDR1 is MGHRA and CDR2 is YSYEKL. The CDR3 region has the DNA TGCGCCAGCAGCCAACCTAGCGGGAGGAGCTCCTACGAGCAGTACTTC. Protein: CASSQPSGRSSYEQYF.

CDR3 bases: TGTGCCAGCAGCTTTGGGATGGAGTACGAGCAGTACTTC. Amino acid sequence: CASSFGMEYEQYF. The chain is built from TRBV5-6 and TRBJ2-7; D not resolved. The CDR3 length is 13 residues. V gave up 2 bases and J gave up 4 bases, with 10 bases separating them. The germline gives CDR1 SGHDT, CDR2 YYEEEE.

J is TRBJ2-3 and V is TRBV4-3, with D possibly called TRBD1 or TRBD2 (5 bases each). V lost 0 bases, J lost 1 base, and 11 bases lay in between. Per germline, CDR1 LGHNA and CDR2 YSLEER. The CDR3 spans 16 residues. In nucleotides, the CDR3 is TGCGCCAGCAGCCAAGATCTTCCGGGACGCACAGATACGCAGTATTTT. It translates to CASSQDLPGRTDTQYF.

This clone was seen a handful of times. The chain employs TRBV9 and TRBJ2-1, with 8 bases lining up with TRBD1. V shed 2 bases, J shed 6 bases, and the junction held 4 bases outside the gene matches. This CDR3 region has 14 residues. In germline, CDR1 is SGDLS, CDR2 YYNGEE. CDR3 coding DNA: TGTGCCAGCAGCGTCTCCGGGACAGGCAATGAGCAGTTCTTC. This gives the protein CASSVSGTGNEQFF.